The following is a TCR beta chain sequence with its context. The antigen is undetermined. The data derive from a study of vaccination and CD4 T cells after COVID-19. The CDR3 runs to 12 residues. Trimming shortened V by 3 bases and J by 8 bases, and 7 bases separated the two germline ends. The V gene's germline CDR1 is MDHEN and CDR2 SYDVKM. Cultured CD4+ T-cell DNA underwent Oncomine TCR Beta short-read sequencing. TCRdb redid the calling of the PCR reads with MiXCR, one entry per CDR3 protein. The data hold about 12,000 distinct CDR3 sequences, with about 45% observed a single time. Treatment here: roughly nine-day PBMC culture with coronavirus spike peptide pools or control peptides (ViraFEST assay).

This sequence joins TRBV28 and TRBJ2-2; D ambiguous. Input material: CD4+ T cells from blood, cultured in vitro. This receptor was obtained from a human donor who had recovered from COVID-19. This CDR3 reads CASSFFGGELFF. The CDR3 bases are TGTGCCAGCAGTTTTTTCGGGGGGGAGCTGTTTTTT.